The 14 T cell receptor beta chains presented below share a single source sample, sequenced in a study of T cell responses to AZD1222 COVID-19 vaccine. TCRdb keeps only in-frame clones here, not all; method: immunoSEQ multiplex PCR. The table shows around 67,000 clones, with about four fifths occurring only once. The input for sequencing was peripheral blood, taken 28 days after the second AZD1222 dose. Receptors were obtained from an adult who received the AZD1222 COVID-19 vaccine.

The chain employs TRBV5-8 and TRBJ1-5, with D possibly TRBD1 on 5 matching bases. The CDR3 is made up of 16 amino acids. Trimming pared 2 bases from V and 4 bases from J, leaving 16 bases between. The germline gives CDR1 SGHTS, CDR2 YDEGEE. This CDR3 is CASSFLGVQVNQPQHF. CDR3 sequence (DNA): TGTGCCAGCAGCTTTTTAGGTGTACAGGTGAATCAGCCCCAGCATTTT.

The sample holds one count of this clone. V and J are TRBV6-5 and TRBJ1-5; D perhaps matches TRBD1 (5 bases). This CDR3 comprises 15 residues. Germline values: CDR1 MNHEY, CDR2 SVGAGI. V lost 5 bases and J 0 bases, leaving 11 bases between the germline ends. The CDR3 loop is CASSTREYSNQPQHF. The CDR3 DNA is TGTGCCAGCAGTACCAGGGAGTATAGCAATCAGCCCCAGCATTTT.

The V gene is TRBV29-1, the J gene TRBJ1-1; D call uncertain. The CDR3 runs 15 residues. V was trimmed by 2 bases and J by 1 base, leaving 14 bases between them. CDR1 SQVTM and CDR2 ANQGSEA come from the germline V gene. The CDR3: CSVERTRRQNTEAFF. In DNA, the CDR3 is TGCAGCGTTGAAAGGACGAGACGGCAGAACACTGAAGCTTTCTTT. The full variable domain, with the rest looked up from reference TRBV29-1 and TRBJ1-1, is SAVISQKPSRDICQRGTSLTIQCQVDSQVTMMFWYRQQPGQSLTLIATANQGSEATYESGFVIDKFPISRPNLTFSTLTVSNMSPEDSSIYLCSVERTRRQNTEAFFGQGTRLTVV.

With respect to this clone: An end of the junction does not agree with germline; a read error may underlie this. The chain combines TRBV12-3 or TRBV12-4 with TRBJ1-5; no clear D gene. The length of the CDR3 is 13 residues. Written as DNA, the CDR3 is TGTGCCAGCAGTTTAGGGTGGGATCAGGCCCAGCATTTT. Its translation: CASSLGWDQAQHF.

A single count supports this clone. This chain joins TRBV4-2 and TRBJ1-6; D is ambiguous. With 7 bases removed from V and 1 base from J, the gap between germline ends came to 14 bases. CDR3 length equals 16 residues. The germline gives CDR1 LGHNA, CDR2 YNFKEQ. This CDR3 reads CASTGIPQSYNSPLHF. The CDR3, as DNA: TGTGCCAGCACTGGGATCCCCCAGTCCTATAATTCACCCCTCCACTTT.

The chain employs TRBV5-1 and TRBJ2-5; 8 bases line up with TRBD1. V shed 3 bases, J shed 5 bases, and the junction held 6 bases outside the gene matches. Germline assignment: CDR1 SGHRS and CDR2 YFSETQ. The CDR3 consists of 14 residues. CDR3 loop: CASSSRTGWETQYF. CDR3 bases: TGCGCCAGCAGCTCCCGGACAGGGTGGGAGACCCAGTACTTC.

The V gene is TRBV14, the J gene TRBJ2-5; 14 bases map to TRBD2. CDR3 size: 18 residues. The germline V gene has CDR1 SGHDN and CDR2 FVKESK. V shed 0 bases, J shed 5 bases, and the junction held 8 bases outside the gene matches. CDR3 bases: TGTGCCAGCAGCCAAGATCGGGGACTAGCGGGGGCGGAGGAGACCCAGTACTTC. This codes for CASSQDRGLAGAEETQYF.

This clone was observed a single time. The chain uses TRBV7-2 and TRBJ2-1; D is perhaps TRBD1 (6 bases). CDR1 and CDR2 from the germline V gene are SGHTA and FQGNSA. This CDR3 comprises 18 residues. Trimming shortened V by 2 bases and J by 7 bases, and 24 bases separated the two germline ends. CDR3 in DNA: TGTGCCAGCAGCTTACAACCTTTCCCAAACAGGGTCGGGAATGAGCAGTTCTTC. Its protein is CASSLQPFPNRVGNEQFF. Combining the CDR3 with reference TRBV7-2 and TRBJ2-1 gives the whole variable domain GAGVSQSPSNKVTEKGKDVELRCDPISGHTALYWYRQSLGQGLEFLIYFQGNSAPDKSGLPSDRFSAERTGGSVSTLTIQRTQQEDSAVYLCASSLQPFPNRVGNEQFFGPGTRLTVL.

This clone has a handful of counts. J is TRBJ1-5 and V is TRBV4-3, with D perhaps matching TRBD1 (5 bases). V was cut by 3 bases and J by 7 bases, with 16 bases left in between. This CDR3 has 15 amino acids. Germline CDR1 LGHNA, CDR2 YSLEER. CDR3: CASSQNAGGWQPQHF. The CDR3 region has the DNA TGCGCCAGCAGCCAGAACGCGGGGGGATGGCAGCCCCAGCATTTT.

The genes are TRBV29-1 and TRBJ1-1; D remains ambiguous. CDR3 length: 15 residues. Germline-derived CDR1 and CDR2 are SQVTM and ANQGSEA. V was trimmed by 0 bases and J by 8 bases, leaving 19 bases between them. Written as DNA, the CDR3 is TGCAGCGTTGAAGATGGGTCAGGCCTGGGTTCCGAAGCTTTCTTT. It codes for CSVEDGSGLGSEAFF.

CDR3 in DNA: TGTGCCAGCAGTTTATCGTTTGGGGTAGGCGAAAAACTGTTTTTT. The encoded protein is CASSLSFGVGEKLFF. The V and J genes are TRBV27 and TRBJ1-4; D is uncertain. V shed 0 bases and J shed 8 bases, with 13 bases lying between them. The CDR3 covers 15 residues. Germline CDR1 MNHEY, CDR2 SMNVEV (reference sequence).

The chain carries TRBV2 and TRBJ1-6; 8 bases align to TRBD1. The CDR3 runs 14 residues. Trimming at V came to 6 bases and at J to 6 bases, leaving 4 bases not matched to a gene. From germline, CDR1 is SNHLY and CDR2 FYNNEI. CDR3: CASRHRGSNSPLHF. The CDR3 DNA is TGTGCCAGCAGACACAGGGGGTCTAATTCACCCCTCCACTTT.

The gene calls are TRBV5-6 and TRBJ1-4, with 7 bases identical to TRBD1. J lost 8 bases, V lost 4 bases, and 11 bases had no gene match. The germline gives CDR1 SGHDT, CDR2 YYEEEE. The CDR3 has 15 residues. CDR3 loop: CASSTTHSRGEKLFF. CDR3 DNA sequence: TGTGCCAGCAGCACGACCCACTCCAGGGGGGAAAAACTGTTTTTT.

This clone was picked up one time. For the CDR3, the DNA is TGCGCCAGCAGCCAAGGGCTACAGGGATCAGGAGAGACCCAGTACTTC. This translates into CASSQGLQGSGETQYF. This chain connects TRBV4-1 to TRBJ2-5, with D perhaps matching TRBD1 (6 bases). The CDR3 extends over 16 amino acids. Germline V gene lookup returns CDR1 MGHRA and CDR2 YSYEKL. Trimming removed 1 base from V and 4 bases from J, with 16 bases in between.